This entry is about one T cell receptor (beta chain). What it recognizes is unknown. All patients relapsed after autologous stem cell transplantation, and brentuximab vedotin exposure varied. This sample is part of a study of PD-1 blockade in classical Hodgkin lymphoma. Study outcomes and limitations: The drivers behind the repertoire differences, possibly disease activity or prior therapy, remain undefined. Compared with healthy donors, newly diagnosed patients reportedly showed lower baseline TCR diversity. By C4D1, CD4+ diversity increased significantly, especially in complete responders.

The table came from immunoSEQ multiplex PCR; TCRdb's copy has only in-frame clones and leaves some out. The table records around 20,000 clones, 70% to 80% of them present only once. The CDR3 runs to 14 residues. Trimming left V 7 bases short and J 0 bases short, with 9 bases between. Germline CDR1 and CDR2: MRHNA and SNTAGT. The sequence derives from a human donor with classical Hodgkin lymphoma. The genes are TRBV6-4 and TRBJ1-4; D is perhaps TRBD1 (5 bases). The sample was peripheral blood mononuclear cells (PBMCs), taken before the second cycle of nivolumab. CDR3 nucleotide sequence: TGTGCCAGCAACGGACATTCAACTAATGAAAAACTGTTTTTT. Translating it yields CASNGHSTNEKLFF.